A single sample is the source of the 28 T cell receptor beta chains below, sequenced in a study of patients and donors after allogeneic stem cell transplantation. TCRdb processed the RT-PCR reads anew with MiXCR; each CDR3 protein has one entry. The data hold 800,000 to 1,000,000 distinct CDR3 sequences, with around 17% observed a single time. The source material was blood, either unsorted or a sorted T cell fraction (not recorded which). Receptors were obtained from a human donor who was either an allogeneic HSCT recipient or a stem cell or donor lymphocyte infusion donor (not recorded which). It is not recorded whose cells these are; they may come from a transplant donor.

This chain connects TRBV12-3 or TRBV12-4 to TRBJ2-2, with D uncertain. This CDR3 region has 15 residues. Trimming shortened V by 7 bases and J by 2 bases, and 14 bases separated the two germline ends. The chain's CDR3 is CASTRERLNTGELFF. CDR3 DNA sequence: TGTGCCAGCACTAGGGAACGACTTAACACCGGGGAGCTGTTTTTT.

This clonotype was detected a few times. The chain links TRBV7-9 to TRBJ1-1; D is unresolved. The CDR3 contains 15 residues. Germline V gene lookup returns CDR1 SEHNR and CDR2 FQNEAQ (reference sequence). The V and J ends lost 1 base and 2 bases respectively, with 11 bases between them. The CDR3: CASSLGGRRNTEAFF. DNA for the CDR3: TGTGCCAGCAGCTTAGGCGGTCGGCGTAACACTGAAGCTTTCTTT.

This clonotype has a handful of counts. A read error may account for a junction end that differs from germline. J is TRBJ2-5 and V is TRBV11-3; the D gene is possibly TRBD2 (5 bases). The CDR3 is made up of 15 amino acids. Germline CDR1 reads SGHNT; CDR2 reads YENEEA. This CDR3 is CAGSLVRVGEETQYF. The CDR3 nucleotides are TGTGCCGGCAGCTTAGTGAGGGTTGGGGAAGAGACCCAGTACTTC.

This chain connects TRBV27 to TRBJ2-3; 7 bases align to TRBD2. Trimming took 3 bases from V and 4 from J; bases not matched to a gene: 10. CDR1 MNHEY and CDR2 SMNVEV come from the germline V gene (reference sequence). CDR3 length equals 16 residues. CDR3 bases: TGTGCCAGCAGTTTTGGGAGGGCTAGCTGGGCAGATACGCAGTATTTT. Protein sequence: CASSFGRASWADTQYF.

The chain uses TRBV7-8 and TRBJ1-5; unclear D gene. Germline CDR1 SGHVS, CDR2 FQNEAQ. The germline V and J ends were trimmed by 5 bases and 0 bases, with 14 bases remaining between them. The CDR3 covers 16 residues. CDR3 DNA sequence: TGTGCCAGCAGCAACAAAGGAGGGTATAGCAATCAGCCCCAGCATTTT. Its protein is CASSNKGGYSNQPQHF.

This clonotype was seen more than once but under ten times. This sequence joins TRBV6-6 and TRBJ2-7; the D gene is possibly TRBD2 (5 bases). The CDR3 is 13 amino acids. Germline-derived CDR1 and CDR2 are MNHNY and SVGAGI (reference sequence). Trimming pared 2 bases from V and 3 bases from J, leaving 8 bases between. For the CDR3, the DNA is TGTGCCAGCAGTTACATTCGGGGCTACGAGCAGTACTTC. This codes for CASSYIRGYEQYF.

This clonotype showed up many times. This chain joins TRBV4-1 and TRBJ2-5; tentatively, D is TRBD2 (5 bases). The V end lost 4 bases, the J end lost 5 bases, and 14 bases lay between the germline ends. Germline V gene lookup returns CDR1 MGHRA and CDR2 YSYEKL. CDR3 length equals 14 residues. CDR3 nucleotide sequence: TGCGCCAGCAGCCGAGGACTCGTTCGGGAGACCCAGTACTTC. It translates to CASSRGLVRETQYF.

V and J are TRBV5-4 and TRBJ2-2, with 7 bases identical to TRBD2. Per germline, CDR1 SGHNT and CDR2 YYREEE (reference sequence). Germline trimming cut 3 bases from V and 5 bases from J; bases unmatched to any gene: 10. The CDR3 spans 16 residues. In DNA, the CDR3 is TGTGCCAGCAGCTCAAGAGGGACTATACCGACCGGGGAGCTGTTTTTT. Protein product: CASSSRGTIPTGELFF.

The chain has TRBV7-6 and TRBJ2-1; the match to TRBD2 covers 9 bases. In germline, CDR1 is SGHVS, CDR2 FNYEAQ. The CDR3 is 15 residues long. After removal of 5 bases from V and 7 bases from J, the junction contained 9 bases not matched to a gene. The CDR3: CASSGRASGNNEQFF. In DNA, the CDR3 is TGTGCCAGCAGCGGCCGCGCTAGCGGGAATAATGAGCAGTTCTTC.

This clonotype was seen a handful of times. CDR3 region: CASSVQGALSTGELFF. The CDR3, as DNA: TGTGCCAGCAGTGTGCAGGGGGCGCTGAGCACCGGGGAGCTGTTTTTT. The rearrangement uses TRBV27 and TRBJ2-2, with 8 bases that match TRBD1. Trimming removed 5 bases from V and 4 bases from J; junction bases left unmatched: 9. This CDR3 has 16 residues. Germline V gives CDR1 MNHEY, CDR2 SMNVEV (reference sequence).

This clonotype has just a few counts. The J gene is TRBJ1-1, the V gene TRBV29-1; 7 bases align to TRBD1. This CDR3 region has 11 residues. Germline CDR1 and CDR2: SQVTM and ANQGSEA. The V gene end was trimmed by 5 bases and the J gene end by 6 bases; junction bases not matched to a gene: 3. CDR3 coding DNA: TGCAGCGTTAGTCAGGGGGCTGAAGCTTTCTTT. It codes for CSVSQGAEAFF.

V usage is TRBV19 and J usage is TRBJ2-7, with TRBD1 matching over 8 bases. This CDR3 is 14 amino acids long. In germline, CDR1 is LNHDA, CDR2 SQIVND (reference sequence). Trimming cost V 1 base and J 6 bases; bases outside gene matches: 5. Written as DNA, the CDR3 is TGTGCCAGTAGTATAGGGACAGGGAATCGCGAGCAGTACTTC. Its protein is CASSIGTGNREQYF.

This clonotype has just a few counts. This chain connects TRBV20-1 to TRBJ2-7; 10 bases are a match to TRBD2. The germline V gene has CDR1 DFQATT and CDR2 SNEGSKA (reference sequence). The CDR3 is 14 residues long. The V and J ends lost 5 bases and 2 bases, in that order; junction bases with no gene match: 6. The chain's CDR3 is CSAGRTSGAYEQYF. CDR3 bases: TGCAGTGCTGGCCGGACTAGCGGAGCCTACGAGCAGTACTTC.

The V call is TRBV7-2, the J call TRBJ2-5; 10 positions agree with TRBD1. The germline V gene encodes CDR1 SGHTA and CDR2 FQGNSA. CDR3 size: 15 residues. Losses at the gene ends were 5 bases for V and 3 bases for J; bases not matched to a gene: 6. Here the CDR3 reads CASSPFGTGEETQYF. CDR3 DNA sequence: TGTGCCAGCAGCCCATTCGGGACAGGGGAAGAGACCCAGTACTTC.

Ten or more counts support this clonotype. The V gene is TRBV15, the J gene TRBJ2-2; no definite D call. This CDR3 contains 12 residues. Trimming pared 6 bases from V and 5 bases from J, leaving 7 bases between. Germline lookup yields CDR1 LNHNV and CDR2 YYDKDF (reference sequence). CDR3 sequence: CATRLGTGELFF. The CDR3 DNA reads as TGTGCCACCAGGTTGGGTACCGGGGAGCTGTTTTTT.

This clonotype was found many times. This sequence joins TRBV7-8 and TRBJ1-6; D may be TRBD1 (5 bases). Germline-derived CDR1 and CDR2 are SGHVS and FQNEAQ. The CDR3 consists of 14 residues. Trimming took off 2 bases at V and 7 bases at J, with 9 bases between the two ends. CDR3 nucleotide sequence: TGTGCCAGCAGCTTACAGGGCGAAAATTCACCCCTCCACTTT. Translating gives CASSLQGENSPLHF. The full variable domain, its missing parts supplied by reference TRBV7-8 and TRBJ1-6, is GAGVSQSPRYKVAKRGQDVALRCDPISGHVSLFWYQQALGQGPEFLTYFQNEAQLDKSGLPSDRFFAERPEGSVSTLKIQRTQQEDSAVYLCASSLQGENSPLHFGNGTRLTVT.

The CDR3 DNA reads as TGTGCCAGCAGTGGAGAAAAACTAGCGGAGTACAATGAGCAGTTCTTC. This sequence encodes CASSGEKLAEYNEQFF. The genes are TRBV6-1 and TRBJ2-1; 8 bases fit TRBD2. V lost 4 bases and J lost 4; bases outside the gene matches: 9. CDR1 is MNHNS, CDR2 SASEGT, per germline. This CDR3 contains 16 residues.

This clonotype was counted between two and nine times. The V gene is TRBV9, the J gene TRBJ2-1; D is perhaps TRBD2 (6 bases). Germline V gene lookup returns CDR1 SGDLS and CDR2 YYNGEE. V lost 2 bases, J lost 1 base, and 13 bases lay in between. The CDR3 consists of 16 residues. The CDR3 reads CASSVFGGTSYNEQFF. DNA for the CDR3: TGTGCCAGCAGCGTGTTCGGGGGTACTTCCTACAATGAGCAGTTCTTC.

J is TRBJ1-1 and V is TRBV18; D may be TRBD1 (6 bases). The length of the CDR3 is 16 residues. V dropped 1 base and J dropped 0 bases, with 12 bases sitting between them. The V gene's germline CDR1 is KGHSH and CDR2 LQKENI. In DNA form, the CDR3 reads TGTGCCAGCTCACCACGGGGGGCCAAGATGAACACTGAAGCTTTCTTT. It translates to CASSPRGAKMNTEAFF.

The J gene is TRBJ2-7, the V gene TRBV20-1, with 7 bases matching TRBD2. The germline V gene has CDR1 DFQATT and CDR2 SNEGSKA (reference sequence). Trimming took 3 bases from V and 0 from J; bases not matched to a gene: 8. The CDR3 contains 15 residues. This CDR3 reads CSASNAGVVSYEQYF. CDR3 coding DNA: TGCAGTGCTAGTAACGCGGGAGTAGTCTCCTACGAGCAGTACTTC.

This clonotype was counted only a few times. The J gene is TRBJ2-2, the V gene TRBV11-1; no clear D. V lost 3 bases, J lost 1 base, and 12 bases lay in between. The CDR3 contains 16 residues. CDR1 SGHAT and CDR2 FQDESV come from the germline V gene (reference sequence). The chain's CDR3 is CASSFPRRGNTGELFF. CDR3 in DNA: TGTGCCAGCAGCTTTCCCAGGAGAGGGAACACCGGGGAGCTGTTTTTT.

This clonotype was picked up a small number of times. The J gene is TRBJ1-6, the V gene TRBV6-1, with 8 positions matching TRBD1. Germline V CDR1 and CDR2: MNHNS, SASEGT. The V and J ends lost 8 bases and 7 bases, in that order; junction bases with no gene match: 10. CDR3 size: 15 residues. This CDR3 is CASGRTGMLNSPLHF. The CDR3 DNA reads as TGTGCCAGCGGGAGGACAGGGATGTTAAATTCACCCCTCCACTTT.

In its sample, this clonotype was seen a few times. This chain links TRBV5-6 with TRBJ1-5, with TRBD1 as a possible D gene (6 bases). V dropped 4 bases and J dropped 5 bases, with 10 bases sitting between them. The CDR3 spans 13 residues. Germline loops: CDR1 SGHDT, CDR2 YYEEEE. In DNA form, the CDR3 reads TGTGCCAGCAGCAAAAACAGGGATCAGCCCCAGCATTTT. It translates to CASSKNRDQPQHF.

Comments on this clonotype: Being one base from a much bigger clone, this may be a read error. The chain has TRBV11-3 and TRBJ2-2; TRBD1 agrees at 7 bases. The CDR3 sequence is 15 residues long. V gave up 5 bases and J gave up 0 bases; unmatched junction bases: 3. CDR1 and CDR2 from the germline V gene are SGHNT and YENEEA. This chain's CDR3 is CASSHDRANTGELFF. CDR3 in DNA: TGTGCCAGCAGCCATGACAGGGCGAACACCGGGGAGCTGTTTTTT.

This clonotype came up a few times. This chain connects TRBV30 to TRBJ2-2; 8 bases align to TRBD1. CDR1 and CDR2 (germline): GTSNPN, SVGIG (reference sequence). V dropped 5 bases and J dropped 5; count of bases not matched to a gene: 4. CDR3 size: 13 residues. The CDR3 region has the DNA TGTGCCTGGGGGACAGGTCTGACCGGGGAGCTGTTTTTT. Translating gives CAWGTGLTGELFF.

The chain has TRBV11-2 and TRBJ2-7; 9 bases are shared with TRBD2. The CDR3 length is 16 residues. The germline gives CDR1 SGHAT, CDR2 FQNNGV. V gave up 1 base and J gave up 2 bases; unmatched junction bases: 6. CDR3 in DNA: TGTGCCAGCAGCTTAGTCCCAGGCGGGAGGGCCTACGAGCAGTACTTC. It translates to CASSLVPGGRAYEQYF.

V and J are TRBV2 and TRBJ2-2; unclear D gene. From germline, CDR1 is SNHLY and CDR2 FYNNEI. The CDR3 contains 13 residues. Trimming shortened V by 9 bases and J by 1 base, and 9 bases separated the two germline ends. CDR3 protein: CARLQKNTGELFF. Written as DNA, the CDR3 is TGTGCCAGACTACAGAAGAACACCGGGGAGCTGTTTTTT.

The genes are TRBV7-6 and TRBJ2-1; weak D call: TRBD1 (5 bases). In germline, CDR1 is SGHVS, CDR2 FNYEAQ. Trimming stripped 6 bases from V and 7 bases from J, with 19 bases between. The CDR3 is 15 residues long. CDR3 in DNA: TGTGCCAGCAGTAATGGGCAGGGTGGTAGTAATGAGCAGTTCTTC. Translating it yields CASSNGQGGSNEQFF.